This TCR beta chain appears in the sequencing data of a study of blood T cell repertoires in COVID-19 (dated by TCRdb to 2020 to 2021). In the study overall: Samples from collaborators originated in the United States, Italy and Spain and spanned both the acute and convalescent phases of COVID-19. Sample metadata almost always included a de-identified subject ID, COVID-19 status, age in years and sex. HLA class I and class II types, where available, came from metadata supplied by the sample provider rather than from assay-based typing. A freely available public database, intended as a resource for researchers studying the immune response to SARS-CoV-2, is where the repertoires were released. Samples came from the ongoing ImmuneRACE study (first 160 participants) plus 1,254 subjects from 6 global collaborators. The prospective study material was composed of cDNA or gDNA derived from T cells, B-cell-depleted T cells, or PBMCs. Subjects who had been exposed to COVID-19, were actively infected with it, or had recovered from it provided the deeply sampled blood TCRbeta repertoires that made up the dataset.

V is reduced by 5 bases and J by 0 bases, leaving a spacing of 19 bases between them. CDR1 MNHEY and CDR2 SMNVEV are derived from the germline V gene (reference sequence). The CDR3 sequence holds 17 residues, the cysteine and phenylalanine included. Solely the CDR3 DNA is kept, with 51 bases framed from the first base. TCRbeta CDR3 regions were amplified from genomic DNA by means of the immunoSEQ Assay, a bias-controlled multiplex PCR. As for the authors' bioinformatics: Nucleated cell counts per sample were estimated from amplification of reference gene primers within the assay. Sequence reads were collapsed and filtered to measure the absolute abundance of every unique TCRbeta CDR3 rearrangement. Productive Simpson clonality was computed per sample as the square root of Simpson's diversity index over productive rearrangements. TCRdb retrieved this table from immuneACCESS and kept in-frame rearrangements only. Not all clones are present; in checked studies, unresolved V genes account for under half, and no reason is known for the remainder. V and J calls and clone size come straight from that table; D and trimming were deduced from the DNA. In all, the sample holds 110,000 to 150,000 clones, and about 91% of those were seen once. 1.5% of the sample comes from the top ten.

Collaborating institutions collected whole blood in K2EDTA tubes following their own protocols. Collaborator samples were shipped for TCRbeta analysis as frozen whole blood, isolated PBMCs, or DNA extracted from either sample type. With respect to this clone: Which antigen it targets is not known. Base-call qualities are not available, and no considerably larger clone is one nucleotide away.

Broad study findings and their caveats: How much clinical and demographic metadata was included differed by source and by participant, and the metadata was provided uncurated.

The sequence came from a woman aged 60 to 75 with acute or convalescent COVID-19. The chain joins TRBV27 to TRBJ1-2; possibly the D gene is TRBD1, per 6 matching bases. The sample taken for sequencing was peripheral blood. Read as DNA, the sequence is TGTGCCAGCAGTCCACTTGGGCAGGGGTTTTCTAACTATGGCTACACCTTC. This codes for CASSPLGQGFSNYGYTF.